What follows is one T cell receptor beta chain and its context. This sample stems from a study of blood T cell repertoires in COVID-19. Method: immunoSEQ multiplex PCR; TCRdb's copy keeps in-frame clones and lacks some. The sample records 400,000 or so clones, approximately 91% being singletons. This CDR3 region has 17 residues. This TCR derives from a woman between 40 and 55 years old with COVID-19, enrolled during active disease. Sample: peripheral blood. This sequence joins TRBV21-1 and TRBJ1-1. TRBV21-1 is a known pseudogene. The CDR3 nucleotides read TGTGCCAGCAGCCCGCGGAGGCAGGCCTTCGGAAGGACTGAAGCTTTCTTT. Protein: CASSPRRQAFGRTEAFF.